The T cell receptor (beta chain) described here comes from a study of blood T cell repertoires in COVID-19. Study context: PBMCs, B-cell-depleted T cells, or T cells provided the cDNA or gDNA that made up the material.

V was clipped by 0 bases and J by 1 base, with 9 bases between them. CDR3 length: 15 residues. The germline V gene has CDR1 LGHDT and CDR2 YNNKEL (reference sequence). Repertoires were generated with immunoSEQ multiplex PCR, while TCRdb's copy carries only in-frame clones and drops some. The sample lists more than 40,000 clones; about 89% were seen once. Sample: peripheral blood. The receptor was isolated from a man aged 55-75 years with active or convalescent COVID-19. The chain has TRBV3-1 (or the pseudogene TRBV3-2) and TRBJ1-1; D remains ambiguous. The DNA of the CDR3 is TGTGCCAGCAGCCAAGATCGACACGGGAACACTGAAGCTTTCTTT. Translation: CASSQDRHGNTEAFF.